The rows below give T cell receptor beta chains drawn from one sample of a study of T cell changes during pregnancy in multiple sclerosis. TCRdb keeps only in-frame clones here, not all; method: immunoSEQ multiplex PCR. The sample records 88,000 or so clones, under 95% being singletons. The material was peripheral blood, obtained before pregnancy. These receptors came from a female donor with multiple sclerosis, enrolled in a pregnancy study. The CDR3 runs from the conserved cysteine through the conserved F or W. The order of the fields is J gene, D gene, V gene, clone size, CDR3 DNA, CDR3 protein. The D gene is left open where the match is weak. Rows give clone size only sometimes, using once, few, many, or a class for an expanded clone.

J gene: TRBJ2-5
D gene: TRBD1
V gene: TRBV7-6
clone size: NA
CDR3 DNA: TGTGCCAGCAGCTTAGGGACAGGGCGGGAGACCCAGTACTTC
CDR3 protein: CASSLGTGRETQYF

J gene: TRBJ2-7
D gene: NA
V gene: TRBV30
clone size: NA
CDR3 DNA: TGTGCCTGGAGTGTACGCAGGGCCTACGAGCAGTACTTC
CDR3 protein: CAWSVRRAYEQYF

J gene: TRBJ2-1
D gene: TRBD2
V gene: TRBV10-2
clone size: NA
CDR3 DNA: TGCGCCAGCGGCCCACTAGCGGGAGACGGGGATGAGCAGTTCTTC
CDR3 protein: CASGPLAGDGDEQFF

J gene: TRBJ2-7
D gene: NA
V gene: TRBV27
clone size: few
CDR3 DNA: TGTGCCAGCAGCCCGCTTGCTATATTATGGGACAAGTCCTACGAAGAGCAGTACTTC
CDR3 protein: CASSPLAILWDKSYEEQYF

J gene: TRBJ2-2
D gene: TRBD2
V gene: TRBV6-5
clone size: NA
CDR3 DNA: TGTGCCAGCAGTGCCCTTCGGGGGGTCGCCGGGGAGCTGTTTTTT
CDR3 protein: CASSALRGVAGELFF

J gene: TRBJ2-7
D gene: NA
V gene: TRBV10-2
clone size: NA
CDR3 DNA: TGCGCCAGCAGTGAGTTGCAGGTTGTTTTCAATCAGTACTTC
CDR3 protein: CASSELQVVFNQYF

J gene: TRBJ2-2
D gene: TRBD2
V gene: TRBV9
clone size: NA
CDR3 DNA: TGTGCCAGCAGCGTATACGGGGGGGGTTCCGGGGAGCTGTTTTTT
CDR3 protein: CASSVYGGGSGELFF

J gene: TRBJ1-5
D gene: TRBD1
V gene: TRBV6-1
clone size: NA
CDR3 DNA: TGTGCCAGCAGCTACAGGGGGAATCAGCCCCAGCATTTT
CDR3 protein: CASSYRGNQPQHF

J gene: TRBJ2-7
D gene: TRBD2
V gene: TRBV5-1
clone size: NA
CDR3 DNA: TGCGCCAGCTGCTCGGGACTAGCGGCGGGGGAGCAGTACTTC
CDR3 protein: CASCSGLAAGEQYF

J gene: TRBJ2-5
D gene: NA
V gene: TRBV5-1
clone size: NA
CDR3 DNA: TGCGCCAGCAGCTTGGTAGAGGGTCTGGAGACCCAGTACTTC
CDR3 protein: CASSLVEGLETQYF

J gene: TRBJ1-4
D gene: TRBD1
V gene: TRBV5-1
clone size: NA
CDR3 DNA: TGCGCCAGCAGCTTGGGGGGACAGGCCTCGGGTGAAAAACTGTTTTTT
CDR3 protein: CASSLGGQASGEKLFF

J gene: TRBJ1-3
D gene: NA
V gene: TRBV7-8
clone size: NA
CDR3 DNA: TGTGCCAGCAGCTTAGGCAGGGCCTCTGGAAACACCATATATTTT
CDR3 protein: CASSLGRASGNTIYF

J gene: TRBJ2-7
D gene: NA
V gene: TRBV13
clone size: NA
CDR3 DNA: TGTGCCAGCAGCCGGACAGATGCCTCCTACGAGCAGTACTTC
CDR3 protein: CASSRTDASYEQYF

J gene: TRBJ2-7
D gene: TRBD2
V gene: TRBV19
clone size: NA
CDR3 DNA: TGTGCCAGTAGTACGGGACTAGCGGCCCCGCAGTACTTC
CDR3 protein: CASSTGLAAPQYF

J gene: TRBJ2-1
D gene: NA
V gene: TRBV29-1
clone size: NA
CDR3 DNA: TGCAGCGTTGATCGGCCGGGCAATGAGCAGTTCTTC
CDR3 protein: CSVDRPGNEQFF

J gene: TRBJ1-2
D gene: NA
V gene: TRBV19
clone size: NA
CDR3 DNA: TGTGCCAGTAGTATAGATCGGGGAGCCTATGGCTACACCTTC
CDR3 protein: CASSIDRGAYGYTF

J gene: TRBJ2-5
D gene: TRBD1
V gene: TRBV6-6
clone size: NA
CDR3 DNA: TGTGCCAGCAGTGTGGGACAGGGAGATGCCCAGTACTTC
CDR3 protein: CASSVGQGDAQYF

J gene: TRBJ1-5
D gene: TRBD1
V gene: TRBV15
clone size: NA
CDR3 DNA: TGTGCCACCAGCAGAGGGGGACAGGGCAGCAATCAGCCCCAGCATTTT
CDR3 protein: CATSRGGQGSNQPQHF